The present T cell receptor beta chain was sequenced within a study of preoperative IRX-2 immunotherapy in early breast cancer. Using immunoSEQ multiplex PCR, the repertoire was profiled, and TCRdb retains in-frame clones only, with some absent. The sample yields more than 50,000 clones, roughly 94% seen once. The CDR3 extends over 15 amino acids. Germline CDR1 SQVTM, CDR2 ANQGSEA. V dropped 0 bases and J dropped 1 base, with 13 bases sitting between them. The treatment is: preoperative locoregional IRX-2 cytokine immunotherapy. Samples came from a phase Ib trial of preoperative locoregional IRX-2 cytokine immunotherapy.

The sample was taken from a patient treated with IRX-2 immunotherapy. The chain couples TRBV29-1 to TRBJ2-7, with D possibly TRBD2 on 5 matching bases. The sequence derives from a human donor with breast cancer. The chain's CDR3 is CSVEDGEPESYEQYF. DNA of the CDR3: TGCAGCGTTGAAGATGGGGAGCCCGAATCCTACGAGCAGTACTTC.